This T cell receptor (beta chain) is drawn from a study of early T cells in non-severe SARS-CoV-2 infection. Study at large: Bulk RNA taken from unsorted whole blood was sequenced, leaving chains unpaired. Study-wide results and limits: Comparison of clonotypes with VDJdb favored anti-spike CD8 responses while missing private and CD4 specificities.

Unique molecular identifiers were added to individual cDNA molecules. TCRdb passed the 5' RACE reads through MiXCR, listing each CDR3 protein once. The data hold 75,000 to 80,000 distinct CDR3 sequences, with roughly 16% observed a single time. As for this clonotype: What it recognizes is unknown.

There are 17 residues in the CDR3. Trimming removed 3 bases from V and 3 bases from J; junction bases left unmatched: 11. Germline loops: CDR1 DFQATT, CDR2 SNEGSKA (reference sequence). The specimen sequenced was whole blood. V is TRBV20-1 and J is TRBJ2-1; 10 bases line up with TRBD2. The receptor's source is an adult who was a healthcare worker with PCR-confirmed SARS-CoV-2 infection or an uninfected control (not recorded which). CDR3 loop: CSASSGWGTSVYNEQFF. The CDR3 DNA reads TGCAGTGCTAGTTCCGGGTGGGGGACTAGCGTCTACAATGAGCAGTTCTTC.